The rows below give T cell receptor beta chains drawn from one sample of a study of blood T cell repertoires in COVID-19. Using immunoSEQ multiplex PCR, the repertoire was profiled, and TCRdb retains in-frame clones only, with some absent. The sample holds 200,000 to 300,000 clones, approximately 83% seen once. Sequenced input: peripheral blood. These TCRs come from a woman in her 30s who had recovered from COVID-19. Both conserved end residues are part of each CDR3. A D gene is named only where the DNA matches it firmly. Part of the rows lack a size; the others show once, few, many or a class for expanded clones.

abundance,v_gene,d_gene,j_gene,CDR3aa,CDR3nt
.,TRBV19,TRBD2,TRBJ2-3,CASSIDRGGGDTQYF,TGTGCCAGTAGTATAGATCGTGGGGGGGGAGATACGCAGTATTTT
few,TRBV2,TRBD1,TRBJ2-2,CASSYTGAGELFF,TGTGCCAGCAGTTATACAGGGGCCGGGGAGCTGTTTTTT
.,TRBV11-1,.,TRBJ2-7,CASSLVPREREQYF,TGTGCCAGCAGCTTAGTTCCCAGGGAAAGAGAGCAGTACTTC
.,TRBV7-7,.,TRBJ1-1,CASSETQNTEAFF,TGTGCCAGCAGCGAAACACAGAACACTGAAGCTTTCTTT
once,TRBV4-2,.,TRBJ1-1,CASSQGGGERRAEAFF,TGTGCCAGCAGCCAAGGGGGCGGAGAAAGAAGAGCTGAAGCTTTCTTT
.,TRBV25-1,.,TRBJ2-7,CASSESGSYEQYF,TGTGCCAGCAGTGAAAGCGGCAGCTACGAGCAGTACTTC
.,TRBV6-5,.,TRBJ2-2,CASSPRRASGELFF,TGTGCCAGCAGTCCCCGGCGGGCATCCGGGGAGCTGTTTTTT
.,TRBV5-1,TRBD1,TRBJ2-1,CASSLGDSYNEQFF,TGCGCCAGCAGCTTGGGGGACAGTTACAATGAGCAGTTCTTC
.,TRBV9,TRBD1,TRBJ2-1,CASSVVGTGPEQFF,TGTGCCAGCAGCGTAGTCGGGACAGGGCCTGAGCAGTTCTTC
.,TRBV6-5,.,TRBJ1-2,CASMSPGGYGYTF,TGTGCCAGCATGTCGCCAGGAGGCTATGGCTACACCTTC
.,TRBV18,.,TRBJ1-1,CASSPLGGTEAFF,TGTGCCAGCTCACCATTGGGAGGCACTGAAGCTTTCTTT
.,TRBV6-5,TRBD1,TRBJ1-4,CASRYKDRGGEKLFF,TGTGCCAGCAGATACAAGGACAGGGGAGGAGAAAAACTGTTTTTT
.,TRBV2,.,TRBJ2-5,CASSRDLQETQYF,TGTGCCAGCAGCCGGGACTTGCAAGAGACCCAGTACTTC
.,TRBV11-3,TRBD1,TRBJ2-2,CASSLIQGTGELFF,TGTGCCAGCAGCCTAATACAGGGGACCGGGGAGCTGTTTTTT
.,TRBV5-1,.,TRBJ1-2,CASSYGENYGYTF,TGCGCCAGCAGTTACGGGGAGAACTATGGCTACACCTTC
many,TRBV4-1,TRBD1,TRBJ1-5,CASSQGGQGASQPQHF,TGCGCCAGCAGCCAAGGAGGACAGGGGGCTAGTCAGCCCCAGCATTTT
.,TRBV7-9,.,TRBJ2-7,CASSPPSGEDLIPYEQYF,TGTGCCAGCAGCCCTCCTTCGGGGGAAGATTTGATTCCCTACGAGCAGTACTTC
.,TRBV7-9,.,TRBJ1-2,CASSLAPQGRGYTF,TGTGCCAGCAGCTTAGCGCCCCAGGGAAGGGGCTACACCTTC
.,TRBV3-1/TRBV3-2,.,TRBJ2-3,CASNTLGGSTDTQYF,TGTGCCAGCAACACCTTAGGGGGATCCACAGATACGCAGTATTTT
.,TRBV5-1,TRBD1,TRBJ1-1,CASSYRQGATEAFF,TGCGCCAGCAGCTATAGACAGGGGGCCACTGAAGCTTTCTTT
.,TRBV11-3,TRBD2,TRBJ2-7,CASSISGDDYEQYF,TGTGCCAGCAGCATTAGCGGGGATGATTACGAGCAGTACTTC
.,TRBV27,TRBD1,TRBJ2-1,CASSQRQGSYNEQFF,TGTGCCAGCAGTCAACGACAGGGTTCCTACAATGAGCAGTTCTTC
few,TRBV6-5,TRBD1,TRBJ2-3,CASSSTGGGDTQYF,TGTGCCAGCAGTTCGACAGGGGGCGGAGATACGCAGTATTTT
.,TRBV11-2,.,TRBJ2-1,CASSSLVAAPHNEQFF,TGTGCCAGCAGCTCACTAGTAGCGGCCCCCCACAATGAGCAGTTCTTC
.,TRBV4-1,.,TRBJ1-2,CASSQDPAGRYGYTF,TGCGCCAGCAGCCAAGACCCCGCGGGACGTTATGGCTACACCTTC
once,TRBV2,.,TRBJ1-5,CASSGRGDQPQHF,TGTGCCAGCAGCGGGAGAGGGGATCAGCCCCAGCATTTT
.,TRBV4-1,.,TRBJ1-2,CASSPRGEGGNYGYTF,TGCGCCAGCAGCCCCCGCGGGGAGGGAGGTAACTATGGCTACACCTTC
many,TRBV5-4,TRBD1,TRBJ2-7,CASSQTASTGWVYEQYF,TGTGCCAGCAGCCAGACCGCATCGACAGGGTGGGTCTACGAGCAGTACTTC
.,TRBV30,TRBD2,TRBJ2-7,CAWSPTSGPYEQYF,TGTGCCTGGAGTCCGACTAGCGGCCCCTACGAGCAGTACTTC
few,TRBV7-9,TRBD2,TRBJ2-1,CASSLALAGSYNEQFF,TGTGCCAGCAGCTTAGCCCTAGCGGGGTCCTACAATGAGCAGTTCTTC
.,TRBV2,.,TRBJ2-7,CASRPVPSYEQYF,TGTGCCAGCAGACCAGTCCCTTCTTACGAGCAGTACTTC
.,TRBV27,.,TRBJ1-1,CASSGGTRNTEAFF,TGTGCCAGCTCCGGGGGTACGCGGAACACTGAAGCTTTCTTT
once,TRBV9,TRBD1,TRBJ1-6,CASSETPGQGAYNSPLHF,TGTGCCAGCAGCGAAACCCCGGGACAGGGGGCCTATAATTCACCCCTCCACTTT
.,TRBV5-6,.,TRBJ2-6,CASSQPGHRSGANVLTF,TGTGCCAGCAGCCAACCGGGACACCGCTCTGGGGCCAACGTCCTGACTTTC
.,TRBV7-9,TRBD1,TRBJ1-3,CATGDRGSGNTIYF,TGTGCCACCGGAGACAGGGGCTCTGGAAACACCATATATTTT
.,TRBV9,TRBD2,TRBJ2-1,CASSVQDPSGGDEQFF,TGTGCCAGCAGCGTACAGGATCCTAGCGGGGGGGATGAGCAGTTCTTC
.,TRBV6-1,.,TRBJ1-1,CASSDGTNTEAFF,TGTGCCAGCAGTGATGGGACTAACACTGAAGCTTTCTTT
.,TRBV6-1,.,TRBJ1-2,CASSERGQTYGYTF,TGTGCCAGCAGTGAAAGGGGTCAGACCTATGGCTACACCTTC
.,TRBV10-2,TRBD2,TRBJ2-2,CASSAPLGAGDHTGELFF,TGCGCCAGCAGCGCCCCCCTGGGAGCGGGGGACCACACCGGGGAGCTGTTTTTT
.,TRBV2,.,TRBJ1-2,CASSDFGRRLNSGYTF,TGTGCCAGCAGTGATTTCGGGCGGAGGCTTAACTCTGGCTACACCTTC
.,TRBV5-4,.,TRBJ2-3,CASSSGQHTTDTQYF,TGTGCCAGCAGCTCCGGACAGCACACCACAGATACGCAGTATTTT
.,TRBV21-1,.,TRBJ1-5,CASSKETDINNQPQHF,TGTGCCAGCAGCAAAGAAACAGACATCAACAATCAGCCCCAGCATTTT
few,TRBV7-9,.,TRBJ1-4,CASSLSQGNEKLFF,TGTGCCAGCAGCTTATCCCAGGGTAATGAAAAACTGTTTTTT
.,TRBV27,.,TRBJ2-7,CASSLSGRGYEQYF,TGTGCCAGCAGTTTATCCGGTCGGGGGTACGAGCAGTACTTC
.,TRBV25-1,TRBD1,TRBJ1-1,CASSRGFAEAFF,TGTGCCAGCAGCAGGGGGTTCGCTGAAGCTTTCTTT
.,TRBV20-1,.,TRBJ2-1,CSASWPGQFSNEQFF,TGCAGTGCTAGTTGGCCGGGACAATTCTCCAATGAGCAGTTCTTC
.,TRBV27,.,TRBJ2-6,CASSRGSRANVLTF,TGTGCCAGCAGTCGGGGGTCAAGGGCCAACGTCCTGACTTTC
.,TRBV27,.,TRBJ1-2,CASSLGGLSGYTF,TGTGCCAGCAGTTTGGGAGGGCTTAGTGGCTACACCTTC
.,TRBV6-6,.,TRBJ1-1,CASMRSNTEAFF,TGTGCCAGCATGCGGTCGAACACTGAAGCTTTCTTT
.,TRBV2,.,TRBJ1-6,CASSEEAGGAGSPLHF,TGTGCCAGCAGTGAAGAAGCGGGGGGCGCAGGCTCACCCCTCCACTTT
.,TRBV20-1,.,TRBJ2-7,CSASVQDPYEQYF,TGCAGTGCTAGTGTACAGGATCCCTACGAGCAGTACTTC
.,TRBV2,.,TRBJ2-1,CASSEERLTSSYNEQFF,TGTGCCAGCAGTGAAGAGAGACTTACCAGCTCCTACAATGAGCAGTTCTTC
.,TRBV4-1,.,TRBJ1-5,CASSQDSGSGQPQHF,TGCGCCAGCAGCCAAGATAGCGGGTCGGGTCAGCCCCAGCATTTT